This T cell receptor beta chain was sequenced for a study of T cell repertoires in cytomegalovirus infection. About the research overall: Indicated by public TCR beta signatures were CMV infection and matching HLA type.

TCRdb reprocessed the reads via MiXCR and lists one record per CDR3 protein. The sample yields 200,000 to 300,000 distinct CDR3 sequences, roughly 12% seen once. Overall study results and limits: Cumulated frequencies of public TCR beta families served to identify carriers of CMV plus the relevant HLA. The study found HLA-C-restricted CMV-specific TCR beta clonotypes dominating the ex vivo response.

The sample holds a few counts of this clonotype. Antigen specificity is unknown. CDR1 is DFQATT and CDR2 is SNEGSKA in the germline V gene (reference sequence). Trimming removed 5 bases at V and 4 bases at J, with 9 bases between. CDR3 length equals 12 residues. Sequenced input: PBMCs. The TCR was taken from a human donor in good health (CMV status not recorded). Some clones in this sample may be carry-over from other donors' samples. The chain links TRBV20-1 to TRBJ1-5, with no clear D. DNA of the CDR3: TGCAGTGCTTTCCTGGATAATCAGCCCCAGCATTTT. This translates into CSAFLDNQPQHF.